These 2 T cell receptor beta chains originate from one sample sequenced in a study of CD8+CD57+ T cells in acquired aplastic anemia. Genomic DNA, serving as template, underwent TCR beta VDJ and CDR3 profiling. TCRdb processed the reads anew with MiXCR; each CDR3 protein has one entry. The profile shows 400,000 to 450,000 distinct CDR3 sequences, about 70% of them singletons. The material sequenced was sorted CD4+, CD8+, or CD8+CD57+ T cells (not recorded which) from PBMCs. The receptors here all came from a human donor in good health, serving as a control.

To note about this clonotype: Germline is not matched at one junction end, which may reflect a read error. The chain recombines TRBV9 with TRBJ2-2; 10 bases fit TRBD2. Germline CDR1 is SGDLS and CDR2 is YYNGEE. The CDR3 runs to 16 residues. CDR3 DNA sequence: TGTGCCAGCACCGGGAATAGCGGGGGGAACACCGGGGAGCTGTCTTTT. Translation: CASTGNSGGNTGELSF.

The chain has TRBV11-2 and TRBJ1-5; perhaps TRBD1 as D (5 bases). Trimming took off 10 bases at V and 6 bases at J, with 22 bases between the two ends. CDR1 and CDR2 (germline): SGHAT, FQNNGV. The CDR3 extends over 15 amino acids. The CDR3: CATCRGRDSGQPQHF. DNA for the CDR3: TGTGCCACCTGTCGGGGCAGGGATAGCGGTCAGCCCCAGCATTTT.